Described below is a single T cell receptor (beta chain) sequence and its context. Its antigen is unidentified. This sample is part of a study of OX40 agonist ivuxolimab in advanced cancers. Study in general: Patients treated during dose escalation were battling hepatocellular carcinoma, melanoma, renal cell or head and neck cancer. Age averaged about 62 years (range roughly 20 to 90), and more than 80% were male. Three patients showed partial responses: one hepatocellular carcinoma and two cutaneous melanoma cases. Study-level points and caveats: In CD8+ T cells, expanded clones were on average more numerous than in CD4+.

Sequenced by immunoSEQ multiplex PCR; TCRdb stores in-frame clones only, minus some. The sample lists tens of thousands of clones; 90% to 95% were seen once. CDR1 is MNHEY and CDR2 is SMNVEV in the germline V gene (reference sequence). Unmatched junction bases numbered 15, after V lost 5 bases and J lost 3 bases. This CDR3 is 17 amino acids long. Sample: CD4+ or CD8+ T cells sorted from blood, taken in a trial of the OX40 agonist ivuxolimab. V and J are TRBV27 and TRBJ2-7, with 8 bases fitting TRBD1. This receptor was identified in an adult with an advanced solid tumor such as melanoma, head and neck, liver or kidney cancer. The CDR3 sequence: CASSLASPGQAGYEQYF. CDR3 bases: TGTGCCAGCAGTCTGGCCTCCCCGGGACAGGCCGGCTACGAGCAGTACTTC.